These 6 T cell receptor beta chains were all obtained from the same sample, sequenced in a study of CD8 T cells in ankylosing spondylitis. TCRdb processed the 5' RACE reads anew with MiXCR; each CDR3 protein has one entry. The repertoire holds about 36,000 distinct CDR3 sequences, with 6% as singletons. What was sequenced was blood, either unsorted or a sorted T cell fraction (not recorded which). The receptors stem from a male donor with ankylosing spondylitis or in good health (not recorded which).

At least ten counts were recorded for this clonotype. The V gene is TRBV6-1, the J gene TRBJ2-1; 10 bases agree with TRBD1. Germline V CDR1 and CDR2: MNHNS, SASEGT. The V segment lost 6 bases and the J segment 2 bases; nucleotides outside the gene matches: 7. The length of the CDR3 is 16 residues. CDR3 region: CASRPRTGGPYNEQFF. The CDR3 nucleotides read TGTGCCAGCAGGCCCCGGACAGGGGGACCCTACAATGAGCAGTTCTTC.

Ten or more counts support this clonotype. This rearrangement joins TRBV28 to TRBJ2-1; 8 positions agree with TRBD2. From germline, CDR1 is MDHEN and CDR2 SYDVKM. This CDR3 spans 15 amino acids. The V and J ends lost 3 bases and 9 bases, in that order; junction bases with no gene match: 10. The CDR3 protein is CASSLGFGRGSEQFF. Here the CDR3 DNA reads TGTGCCAGCAGTTTGGGGTTCGGGAGGGGCAGTGAGCAGTTCTTC.

This clonotype has ten or more counts. The genes are TRBV5-1 and TRBJ2-5; D is perhaps TRBD1 (6 bases). Trimming shortened V by 4 bases and J by 6 bases, and 13 bases separated the two germline ends. The CDR3 is made up of 13 amino acids. CDR1 and CDR2 (germline): SGHRS, YFSETQ. CDR3 residues: CASSVDSRKTQYF. The DNA for the CDR3 is TGCGCCAGCAGCGTGGACAGTAGGAAGACCCAGTACTTC.

This clonotype has at least ten counts. This chain joins TRBV5-4 and TRBJ2-1; D gene ambiguous. Germline loops: CDR1 SGHNT, CDR2 YYREEE (reference sequence). The CDR3 sequence is 12 residues long. Trimming took off 0 bases at V and 6 bases at J, with 4 bases between the two ends. CDR3 in amino acids: CASSLGSNEQFF. CDR3 DNA: TGTGCCAGCAGCTTGGGAAGCAATGAGCAGTTCTTC.

This clonotype was observed at least ten times. This chain uses TRBV5-1 with TRBJ1-3; the D is unclear. Germline CDR1 is SGHRS and CDR2 is YFSETQ. This CDR3 comprises 17 residues. Trimming left V 0 bases short and J 0 bases short, with 13 bases between. This CDR3 is CASSLGGTLSSGNTIYF. The CDR3 bases are TGCGCCAGCAGCTTGGGCGGCACCCTTAGCTCTGGAAACACCATATATTTT.

V and J are TRBV5-1 and TRBJ1-6; D is perhaps TRBD1 (5 bases). Per germline, CDR1 SGHRS and CDR2 YFSETQ. This CDR3 has 13 residues. Trimming took off 6 bases at V and 7 bases at J, with 11 bases between the two ends. In DNA form, the CDR3 reads TGCGCCAGCACCCGTGGGGCAAATTCACCCCTCCACTTT. Translated, it gives CASTRGANSPLHF.